The present T cell receptor beta chain was sequenced within a study of T cells in Graves' hyperthyroidism and ophthalmopathy. Hyperthyroidism patients were newly diagnosed, had disease duration under 2 months, and were aged 18 to 65 years. CDR1 SGHTA and CDR2 FQGNSA come from the germline V gene. V was clipped by 5 bases and J by 4 bases; unmatched bases: 9. The CDR3 sequence is 15 residues long. This clonotype was seen a handful of times. From RNA transcripts, TCR beta CDR3 regions were amplified. First-round RT-PCR of the TCR CDR3 relied on the HTBI primer set. TCRdb processed the multiplex PCR reads anew with MiXCR; each CDR3 protein has one entry. Of hundreds of thousands of distinct CDR3 sequences in the sample, roughly 16% were seen once.

This sequence joins TRBV7-2 and TRBJ1-2, with TRBD1 identical over 8 bases. What was sequenced was blood. The sequence came from a woman in her thirties with Graves' hyperthyroidism. This CDR3 reads CASSTRQGTTYGYTF. CDR3 DNA: TGTGCCAGCAGCACCCGACAGGGGACAACCTATGGCTACACCTTC.